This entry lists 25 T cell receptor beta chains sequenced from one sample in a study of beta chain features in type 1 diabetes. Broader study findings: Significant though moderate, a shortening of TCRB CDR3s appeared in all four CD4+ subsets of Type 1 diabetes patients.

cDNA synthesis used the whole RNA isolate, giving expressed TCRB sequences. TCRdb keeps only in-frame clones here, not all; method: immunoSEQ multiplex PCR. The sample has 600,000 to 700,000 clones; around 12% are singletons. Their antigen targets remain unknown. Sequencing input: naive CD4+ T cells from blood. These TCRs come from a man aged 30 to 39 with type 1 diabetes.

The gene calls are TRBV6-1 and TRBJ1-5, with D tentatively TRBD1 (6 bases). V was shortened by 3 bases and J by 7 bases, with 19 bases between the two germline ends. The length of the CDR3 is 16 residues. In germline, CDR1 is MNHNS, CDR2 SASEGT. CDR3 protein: CASSDKSTGLRQPQHF. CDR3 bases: TGTGCCAGCAGTGATAAGTCCACAGGGTTGCGGCAGCCCCAGCATTTT.

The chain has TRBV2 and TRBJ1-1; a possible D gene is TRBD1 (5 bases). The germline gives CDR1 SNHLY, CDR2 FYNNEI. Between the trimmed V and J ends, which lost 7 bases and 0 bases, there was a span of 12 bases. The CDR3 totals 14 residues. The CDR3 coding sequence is TGTGCCAGCACCCGGGACGGTATGAACACTGAAGCTTTCTTT. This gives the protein CASTRDGMNTEAFF.

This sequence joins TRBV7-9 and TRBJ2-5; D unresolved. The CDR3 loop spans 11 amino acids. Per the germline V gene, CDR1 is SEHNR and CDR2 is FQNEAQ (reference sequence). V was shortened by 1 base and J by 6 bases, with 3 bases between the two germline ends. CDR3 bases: TGTGCCAGCAGCTTAGAGCAGACCCAGTACTTC. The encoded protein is CASSLEQTQYF.

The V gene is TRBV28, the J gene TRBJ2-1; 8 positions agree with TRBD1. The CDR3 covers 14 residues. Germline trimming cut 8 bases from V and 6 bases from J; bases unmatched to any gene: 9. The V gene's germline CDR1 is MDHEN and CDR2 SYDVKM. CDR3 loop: CASLTGGVGNEQFF. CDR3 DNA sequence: TGTGCCAGCCTAACAGGGGGAGTAGGCAATGAGCAGTTCTTC.

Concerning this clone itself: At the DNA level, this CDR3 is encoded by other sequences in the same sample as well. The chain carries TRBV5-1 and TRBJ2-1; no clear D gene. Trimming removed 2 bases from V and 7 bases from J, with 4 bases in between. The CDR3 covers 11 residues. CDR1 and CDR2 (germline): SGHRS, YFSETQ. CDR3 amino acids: CASSFDNEQFF. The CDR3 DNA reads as TGCGCCAGCAGCTTTGATAATGAGCAGTTCTTC.

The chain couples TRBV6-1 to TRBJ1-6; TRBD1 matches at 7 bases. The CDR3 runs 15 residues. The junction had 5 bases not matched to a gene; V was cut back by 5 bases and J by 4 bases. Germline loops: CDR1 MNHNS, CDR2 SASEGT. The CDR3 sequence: CASSPDRNYNSPLHF. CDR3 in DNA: TGTGCCAGCAGTCCGGACAGGAATTATAATTCACCCCTCCACTTT.

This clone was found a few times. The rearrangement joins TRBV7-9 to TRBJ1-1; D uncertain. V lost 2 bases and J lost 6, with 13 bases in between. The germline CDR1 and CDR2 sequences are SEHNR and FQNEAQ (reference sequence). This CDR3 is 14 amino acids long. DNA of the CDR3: TGTGCCAGCAGCTTATTATGGTCCGACGCTGAAGCTTTCTTT. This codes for CASSLLWSDAEAFF.

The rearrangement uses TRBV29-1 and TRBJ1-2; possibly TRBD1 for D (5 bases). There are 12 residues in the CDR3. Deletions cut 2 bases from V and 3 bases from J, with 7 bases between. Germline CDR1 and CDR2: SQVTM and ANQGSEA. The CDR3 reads CSVEWGDYGYTF. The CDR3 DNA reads TGCAGCGTTGAATGGGGGGACTATGGCTACACCTTC.

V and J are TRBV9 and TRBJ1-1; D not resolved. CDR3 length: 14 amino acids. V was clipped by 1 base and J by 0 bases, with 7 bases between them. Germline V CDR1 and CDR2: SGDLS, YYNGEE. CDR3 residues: CASSVLPVNTEAFF. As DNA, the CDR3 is TGTGCCAGCAGCGTACTACCAGTGAACACTGAAGCTTTCTTT. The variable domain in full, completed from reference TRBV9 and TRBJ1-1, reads DSGVTQTPKHLITATGQRVTLRCSPRSGDLSVYWYQQSLDQGLQFLIQYYNGEERAKGNILERFSAQQFPDLHSELNLSSLELGDSALYFCASSVLPVNTEAFFGQGTRLTVV.

CDR3 sequence reads: CASSFRRGRETQYF. CDR3 sequence (DNA): TGTGCCAGCAGCTTTCGGAGGGGCCGTGAGACCCAGTACTTC. The J gene is TRBJ2-5, the V gene TRBV7-7; D possibly corresponds to TRBD2 (6 bases). The CDR3 has 14 residues. V lost 3 bases and J 5 bases, leaving 13 bases between the germline ends. Per germline, CDR1 SSHAT and CDR2 FNYEAQ (reference sequence). The variable domain in full, with the rest retrieved from reference TRBV7-7 and TRBJ2-5, is GAGVSQSPRYKVTKRGQDVTLRCDPISSHATLYWYQQALGQGPEFLTYFNYEAQPDKSGLPSDRFSAERPEGSISTLTIQRTEQRDSAMYRCASSFRRGRETQYFGPGTRLLVL.

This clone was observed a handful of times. This CDR3 is CSVNYGYTF. CDR3 sequence (DNA): TGCAGCGTCAACTATGGCTACACCTTC. The chain recombines TRBV29-1 with TRBJ1-2, with D uncertain. Germline V gene data show CDR1 as SQVTM and CDR2 as ANQGSEA. This CDR3 contains 9 residues. V was pared by 6 bases and J by 2 bases, with 1 base between.

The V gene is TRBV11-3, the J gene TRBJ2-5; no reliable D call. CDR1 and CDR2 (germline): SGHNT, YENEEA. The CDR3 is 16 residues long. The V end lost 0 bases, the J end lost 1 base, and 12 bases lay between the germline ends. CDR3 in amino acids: CASSLDQLVVQETQYF. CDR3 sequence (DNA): TGTGCCAGCAGCTTAGATCAGTTGGTAGTCCAAGAGACCCAGTACTTC.

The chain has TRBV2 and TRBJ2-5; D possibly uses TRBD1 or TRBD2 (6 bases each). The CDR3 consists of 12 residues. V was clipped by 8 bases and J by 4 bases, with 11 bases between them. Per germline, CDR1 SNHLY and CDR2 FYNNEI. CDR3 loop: CASRRGPETQYF. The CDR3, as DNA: TGTGCCAGCCGACGGGGGCCAGAGACCCAGTACTTC.

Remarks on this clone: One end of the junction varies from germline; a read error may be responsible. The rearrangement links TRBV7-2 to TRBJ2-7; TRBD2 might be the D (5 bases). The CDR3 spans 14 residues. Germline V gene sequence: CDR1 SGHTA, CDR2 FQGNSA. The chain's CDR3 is CASSLAEGAYEQYF. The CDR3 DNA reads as TGTGCCAGCAGCCTAGCTGAGGGAGCCTACGAGCAGTACTTC.

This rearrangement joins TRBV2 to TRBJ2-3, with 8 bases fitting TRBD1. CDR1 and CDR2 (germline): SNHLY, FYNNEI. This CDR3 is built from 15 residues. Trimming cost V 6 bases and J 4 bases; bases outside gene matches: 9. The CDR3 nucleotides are TGTGCCAGCAGGGACGCCGGGACAGGCCCAGATACGCAGTATTTT. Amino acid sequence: CASRDAGTGPDTQYF.

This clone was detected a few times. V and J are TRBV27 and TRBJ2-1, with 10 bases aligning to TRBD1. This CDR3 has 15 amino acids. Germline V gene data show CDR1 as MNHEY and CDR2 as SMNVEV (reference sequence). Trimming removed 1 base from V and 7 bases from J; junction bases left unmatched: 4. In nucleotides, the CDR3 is TGTGCCAGCAGTTTATTGGGACAGGGGAATAATGAGCAGTTCTTC. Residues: CASSLLGQGNNEQFF.

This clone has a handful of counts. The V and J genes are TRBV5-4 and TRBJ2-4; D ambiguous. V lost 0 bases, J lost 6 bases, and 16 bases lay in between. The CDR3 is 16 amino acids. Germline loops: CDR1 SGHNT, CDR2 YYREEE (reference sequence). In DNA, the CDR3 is TGTGCCAGCAGCTTGGCTCTCGCCGGCAGCAGAAACATTCAGTACTTC. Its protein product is CASSLALAGSRNIQYF.

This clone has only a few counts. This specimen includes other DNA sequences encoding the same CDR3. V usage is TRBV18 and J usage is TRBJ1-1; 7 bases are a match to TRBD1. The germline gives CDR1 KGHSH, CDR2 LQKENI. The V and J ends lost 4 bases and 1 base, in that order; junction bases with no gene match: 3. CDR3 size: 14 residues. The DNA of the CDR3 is TGTGCCAGCTCACTTGGGACAGCGAACACTGAAGCTTTCTTT. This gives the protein CASSLGTANTEAFF.

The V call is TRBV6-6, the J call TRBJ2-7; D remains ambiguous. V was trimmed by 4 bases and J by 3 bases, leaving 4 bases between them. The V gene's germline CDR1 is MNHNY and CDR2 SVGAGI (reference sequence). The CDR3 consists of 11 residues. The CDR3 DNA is TGTGCCAGCAGTTGGAACTACGAGCAGTACTTC. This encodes CASSWNYEQYF.

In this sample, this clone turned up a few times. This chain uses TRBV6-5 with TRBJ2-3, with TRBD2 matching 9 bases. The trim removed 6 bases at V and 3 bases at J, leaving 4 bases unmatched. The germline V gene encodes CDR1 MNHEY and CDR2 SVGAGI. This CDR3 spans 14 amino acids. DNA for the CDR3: TGTGCCAGCAGGGGGCTAGCGGGGACAGATACGCAGTATTTT. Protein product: CASRGLAGTDTQYF.

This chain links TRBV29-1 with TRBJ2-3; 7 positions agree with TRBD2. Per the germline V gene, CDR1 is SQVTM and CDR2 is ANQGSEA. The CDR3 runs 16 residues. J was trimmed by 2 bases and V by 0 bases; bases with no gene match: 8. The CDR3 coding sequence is TGCAGCGTTGAAGACCCATCGGGGGGACCCACAGATACGCAGTATTTT. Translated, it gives CSVEDPSGGPTDTQYF.

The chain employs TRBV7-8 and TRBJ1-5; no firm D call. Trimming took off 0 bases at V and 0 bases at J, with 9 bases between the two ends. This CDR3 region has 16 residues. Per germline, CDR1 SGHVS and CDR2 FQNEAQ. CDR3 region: CASSLASRNSNQPQHF. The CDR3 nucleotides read TGTGCCAGCAGCTTAGCGAGTCGAAATAGCAATCAGCCCCAGCATTTT.

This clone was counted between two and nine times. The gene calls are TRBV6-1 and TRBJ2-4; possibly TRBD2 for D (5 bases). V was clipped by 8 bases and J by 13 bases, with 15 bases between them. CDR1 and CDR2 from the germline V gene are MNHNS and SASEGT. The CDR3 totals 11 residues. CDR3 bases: TGTGCCAGCCAACTGAGCGGCAAGCAGTACTTC. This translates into CASQLSGKQYF.

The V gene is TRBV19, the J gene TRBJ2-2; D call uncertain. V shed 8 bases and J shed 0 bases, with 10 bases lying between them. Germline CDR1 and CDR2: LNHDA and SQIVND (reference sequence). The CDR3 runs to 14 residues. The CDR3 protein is CASSPSPNTGELFF. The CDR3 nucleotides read TGTGCCAGTTCGCCGAGCCCGAACACCGGGGAGCTGTTTTTT. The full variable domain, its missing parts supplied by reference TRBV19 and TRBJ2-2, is DGGITQSPKYLFRKEGQNVTLSCEQNLNHDAMYWYRQDPGQGLRLIYYSQIVNDFQKGDIAEGYSVSREKKESFPLTVTSAQKNPTAFYLCASSPSPNTGELFFGEGSRLTVL.

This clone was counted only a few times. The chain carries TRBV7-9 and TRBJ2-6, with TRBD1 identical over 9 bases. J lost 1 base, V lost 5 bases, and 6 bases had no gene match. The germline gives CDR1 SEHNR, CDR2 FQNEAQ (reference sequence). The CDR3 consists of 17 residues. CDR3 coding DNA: TGTGCCAGCAGCCCCCGAGGACAGGGGTCTGGGGCCAACGTCCTGACTTTC. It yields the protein CASSPRGQGSGANVLTF. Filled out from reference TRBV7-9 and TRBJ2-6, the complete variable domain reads DTGVSQNPRHKITKRGQNVTFRCDPISEHNRLYWYRQTLGQGPEFLTYFQNEAQLEKSRLLSDRFSAERPKGSFSTLEIQRTEQGDSAMYLCASSPRGQGSGANVLTFGAGSRLTVL.